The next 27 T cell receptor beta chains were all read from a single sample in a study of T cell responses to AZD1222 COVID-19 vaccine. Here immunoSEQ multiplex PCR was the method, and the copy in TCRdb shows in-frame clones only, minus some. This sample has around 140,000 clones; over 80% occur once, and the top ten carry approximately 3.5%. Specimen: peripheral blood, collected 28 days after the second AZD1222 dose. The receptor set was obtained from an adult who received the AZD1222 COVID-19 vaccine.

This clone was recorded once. CDR3 DNA sequence: TGTGCCAGCAGCTTAACTAGCGGGCTCGAGCAGTACTTC. It specifies CASSLTSGLEQYF. The V gene is TRBV7-2, the J gene TRBJ2-7; 9 bases fit TRBD2. This CDR3 comprises 13 residues. The germline CDR1 and CDR2 sequences are SGHTA and FQGNSA. V lost 2 bases, J lost 6 bases, and 2 bases stayed unmatched.

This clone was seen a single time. The CDR3: CASSLSSLSYNEQFF. CDR3 nucleotides: TGCGCCAGCAGCCTCAGCAGCTTATCCTACAATGAGCAGTTCTTC. This rearrangement joins TRBV5-1 to TRBJ2-1; D gene unclear. Germline CDR1 and CDR2: SGHRS and YFSETQ. With 4 bases removed from V and 1 base from J, the gap between germline ends came to 12 bases. CDR3 length: 15 amino acids.

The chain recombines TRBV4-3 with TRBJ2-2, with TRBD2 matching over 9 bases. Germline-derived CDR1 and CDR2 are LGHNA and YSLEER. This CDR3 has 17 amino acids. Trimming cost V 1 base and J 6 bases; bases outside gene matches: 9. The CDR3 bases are TGCGCCAGCAGCCAAGTGGTAGCGGGAGTTCAGGCCGGGGAGCTGTTTTTT. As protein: CASSQVVAGVQAGELFF.

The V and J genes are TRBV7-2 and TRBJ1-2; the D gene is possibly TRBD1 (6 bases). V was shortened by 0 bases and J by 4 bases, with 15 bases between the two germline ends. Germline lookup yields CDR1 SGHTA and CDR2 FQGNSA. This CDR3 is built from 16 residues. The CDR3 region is CASSLAAGLGAYGYTF. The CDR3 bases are TGTGCCAGCAGCTTAGCGGCAGGGTTGGGGGCCTATGGCTACACCTTC.

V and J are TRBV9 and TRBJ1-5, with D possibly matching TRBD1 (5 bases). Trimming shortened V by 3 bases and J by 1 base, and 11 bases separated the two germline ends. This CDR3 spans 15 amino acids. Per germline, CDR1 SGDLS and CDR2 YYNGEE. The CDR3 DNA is TGTGCCAGCAGCGCCGGGGGAGGGAGCAATCAGCCCCAGCATTTT. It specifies CASSAGGGSNQPQHF.

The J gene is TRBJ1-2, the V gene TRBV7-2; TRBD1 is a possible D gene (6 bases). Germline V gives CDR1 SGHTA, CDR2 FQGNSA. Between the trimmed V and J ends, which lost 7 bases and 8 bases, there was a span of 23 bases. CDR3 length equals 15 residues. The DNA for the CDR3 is TGTGCCAGCACCCCAGGGGAAACAGCTCGAGGGGGCTACACCTTC. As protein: CASTPGETARGGYTF.

The CDR3 nucleotides read TGCGCCAGCAGCCTATCCAGATCCTCAAGTCCCTCGGGGGAAGCTTTCTTT. Translated, it gives CASSLSRSSSPSGEAFF. The J gene is TRBJ1-1, the V gene TRBV5-1; D not certain. The CDR3 totals 17 residues. Trimming left V 4 bases short and J 8 bases short, with 27 bases between. Germline V lookup: CDR1 SGHRS, CDR2 YFSETQ.

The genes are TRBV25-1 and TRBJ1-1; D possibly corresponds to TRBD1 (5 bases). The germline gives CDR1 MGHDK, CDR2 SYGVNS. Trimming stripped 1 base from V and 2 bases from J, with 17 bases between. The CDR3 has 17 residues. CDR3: CASSEFGAGRENTEAFF. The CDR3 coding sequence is TGTGCCAGCAGTGAATTCGGAGCAGGGAGGGAAAACACTGAAGCTTTCTTT.

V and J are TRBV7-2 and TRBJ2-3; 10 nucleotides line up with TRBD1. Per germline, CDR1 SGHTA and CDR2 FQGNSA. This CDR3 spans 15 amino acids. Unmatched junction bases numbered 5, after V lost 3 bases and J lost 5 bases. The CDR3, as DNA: TGTGCCAGCAGCTTGATCGGGACAGGGGTAGATACGCAGTATTTT. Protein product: CASSLIGTGVDTQYF.

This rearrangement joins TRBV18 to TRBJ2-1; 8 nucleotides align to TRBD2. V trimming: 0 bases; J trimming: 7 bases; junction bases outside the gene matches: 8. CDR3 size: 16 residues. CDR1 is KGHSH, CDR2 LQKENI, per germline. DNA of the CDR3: TGTGCCAGCTCACCACCACTCGCGGGAGGAATAAATGAGCAGTTCTTC. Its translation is CASSPPLAGGINEQFF.

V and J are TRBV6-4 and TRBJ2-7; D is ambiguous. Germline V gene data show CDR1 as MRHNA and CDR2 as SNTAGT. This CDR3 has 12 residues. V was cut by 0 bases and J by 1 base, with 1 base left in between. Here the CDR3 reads CASSDSSYEQYF. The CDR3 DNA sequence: TGTGCCAGCAGTGACTCTTCCTACGAGCAGTACTTC.

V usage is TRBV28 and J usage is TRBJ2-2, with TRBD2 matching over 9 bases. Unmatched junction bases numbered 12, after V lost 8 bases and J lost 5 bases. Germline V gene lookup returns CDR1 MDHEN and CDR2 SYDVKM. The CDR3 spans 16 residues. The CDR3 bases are TGTGCCAGCGGTAAGAGAGCGGGAGGACGAACCGGGGAGCTGTTTTTT. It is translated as CASGKRAGGRTGELFF. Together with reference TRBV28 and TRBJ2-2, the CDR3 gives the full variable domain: DVKVTQSSRYLVKRTGEKVFLECVQDMDHENMFWYRQDPGLGLRLIYFSYDVKMKEKGDIPEGYSVSREKKERFSLILESASTNQTSMYLCASGKRAGGRTGELFFGEGSRLTVL.

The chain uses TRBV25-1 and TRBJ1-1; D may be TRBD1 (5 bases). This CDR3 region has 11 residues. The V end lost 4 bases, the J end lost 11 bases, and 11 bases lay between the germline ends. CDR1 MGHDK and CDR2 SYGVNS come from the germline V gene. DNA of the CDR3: TGTGCCAGCAGTGGCGGGGCCGGGGCTTTCTTT. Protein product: CASSGGAGAFF.

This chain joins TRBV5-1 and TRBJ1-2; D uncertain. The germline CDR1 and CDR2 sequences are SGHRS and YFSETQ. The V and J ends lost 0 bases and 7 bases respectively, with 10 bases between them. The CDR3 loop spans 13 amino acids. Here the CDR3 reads CASSLAGRSGYTF. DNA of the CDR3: TGCGCCAGCAGCTTGGCTGGGAGATCTGGCTACACCTTC.

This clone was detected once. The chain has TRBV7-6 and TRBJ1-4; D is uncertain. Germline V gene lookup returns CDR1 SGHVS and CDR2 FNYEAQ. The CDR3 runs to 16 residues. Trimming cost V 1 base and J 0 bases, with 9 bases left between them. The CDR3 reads CASSLVGVATNEKLFF. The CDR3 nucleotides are TGTGCCAGCAGCTTAGTCGGCGTTGCAACTAATGAAAAACTGTTTTTT.

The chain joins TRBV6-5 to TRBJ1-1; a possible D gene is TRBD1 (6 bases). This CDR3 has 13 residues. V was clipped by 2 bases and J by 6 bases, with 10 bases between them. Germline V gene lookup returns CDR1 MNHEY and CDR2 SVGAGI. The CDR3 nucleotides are TGTGCCAGCAGTTACACCAGGGGTTCTGAAGCTTTCTTT. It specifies CASSYTRGSEAFF.

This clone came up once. Here the CDR3 DNA reads TGTGCCAGCAGTTACCGGGGGGCAACCCAGTACTTC. Translating it yields CASSYRGATQYF. The chain has TRBV6-2 or TRBV6-3 and TRBJ2-5, with D tentatively TRBD2 (7 bases). V was clipped by 2 bases and J by 8 bases, with 9 bases between them. There are 12 residues in the CDR3. Germline V gene data show CDR1 as MNHEY and CDR2 as SVGEGT.

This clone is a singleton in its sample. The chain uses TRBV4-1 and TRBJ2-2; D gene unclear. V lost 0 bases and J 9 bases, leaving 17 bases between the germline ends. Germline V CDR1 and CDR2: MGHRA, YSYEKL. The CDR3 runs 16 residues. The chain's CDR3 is CASSQDTGRLERELFF. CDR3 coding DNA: TGCGCCAGCAGCCAAGATACCGGACGATTAGAGAGGGAGCTGTTTTTT.

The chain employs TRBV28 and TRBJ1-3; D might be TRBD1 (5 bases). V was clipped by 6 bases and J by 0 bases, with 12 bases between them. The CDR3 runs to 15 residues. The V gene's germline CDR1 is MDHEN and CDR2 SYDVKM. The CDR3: CASSSGQSSGNTIYF. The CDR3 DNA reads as TGTGCCAGCAGCTCAGGACAAAGCTCTGGAAACACCATATATTTT.

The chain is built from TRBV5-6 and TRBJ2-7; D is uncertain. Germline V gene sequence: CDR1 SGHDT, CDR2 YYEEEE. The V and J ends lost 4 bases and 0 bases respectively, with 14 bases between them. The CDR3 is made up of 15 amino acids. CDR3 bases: TGTGCCAGCAGCCCCTTGGGGATATCCTCCTACGAGCAGTACTTC. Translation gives CASSPLGISSYEQYF.

The CDR3 protein is CATSRASGIGELFF. The CDR3 nucleotides are TGTGCCACCAGCAGGGCTAGCGGGATCGGGGAGCTGTTTTTT. The rearrangement links TRBV15 to TRBJ2-2; 9 bases fit TRBD2. The CDR3 is made up of 14 amino acids. Per the germline V gene, CDR1 is LNHNV and CDR2 is YYDKDF (reference sequence). The ends lost 3 bases at V and 7 bases at J; junction bases unmatched: 3. The variable domain in full, with the rest retrieved from reference TRBV15 and TRBJ2-2, is DAMVIQNPRYQVTQFGKPVTLSCSQTLNHNVMYWYQQKSSQAPKLLFHYYDKDFNNEADTPDNFQSRRPNTSFCFLDIRSPGLGDTAMYLCATSRASGIGELFFGEGSRLTVL.

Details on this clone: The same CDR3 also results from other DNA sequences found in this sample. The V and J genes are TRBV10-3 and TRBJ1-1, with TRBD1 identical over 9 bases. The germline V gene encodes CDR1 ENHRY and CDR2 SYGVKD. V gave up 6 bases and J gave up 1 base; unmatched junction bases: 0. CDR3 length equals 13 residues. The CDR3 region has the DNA TGTGCCATCAGGGGACAGGGGAACACTGAAGCTTTCTTT. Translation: CAIRGQGNTEAFF.

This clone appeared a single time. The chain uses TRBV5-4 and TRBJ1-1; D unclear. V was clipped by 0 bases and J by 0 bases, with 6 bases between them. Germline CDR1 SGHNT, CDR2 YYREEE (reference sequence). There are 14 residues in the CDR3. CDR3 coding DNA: TGTGCCAGCAGCTTGGGAGGAGTGAACACTGAAGCTTTCTTT. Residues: CASSLGGVNTEAFF.

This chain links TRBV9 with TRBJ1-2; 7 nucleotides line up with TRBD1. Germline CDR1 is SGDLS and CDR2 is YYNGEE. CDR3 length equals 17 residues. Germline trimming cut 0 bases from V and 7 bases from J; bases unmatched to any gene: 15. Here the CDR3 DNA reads TGTGCCAGCAGCGTAGCTCAGGGGGGCCGCCTTCTGGGTGGCTACACCTTC. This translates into CASSVAQGGRLLGGYTF.

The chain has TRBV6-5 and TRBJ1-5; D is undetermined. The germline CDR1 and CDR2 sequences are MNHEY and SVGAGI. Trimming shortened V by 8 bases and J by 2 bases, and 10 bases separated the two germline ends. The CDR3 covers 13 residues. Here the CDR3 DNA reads TGTGCCAGCGCTCGGCACCGCAATCAGCCCCAGCATTTT. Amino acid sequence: CASARHRNQPQHF.

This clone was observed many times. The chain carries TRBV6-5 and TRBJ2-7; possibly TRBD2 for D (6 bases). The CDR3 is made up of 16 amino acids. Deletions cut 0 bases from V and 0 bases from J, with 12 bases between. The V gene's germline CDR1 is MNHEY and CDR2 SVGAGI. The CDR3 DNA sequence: TGTGCCAGCAGTTACTCGCGTGGAGGGAGCTCCTACGAGCAGTACTTC. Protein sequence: CASSYSRGGSSYEQYF.

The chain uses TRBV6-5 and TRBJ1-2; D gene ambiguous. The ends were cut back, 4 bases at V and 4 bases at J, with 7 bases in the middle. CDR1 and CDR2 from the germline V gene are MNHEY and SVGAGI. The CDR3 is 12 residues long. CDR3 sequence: CASSSPSYGYTF. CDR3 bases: TGTGCCAGCAGTTCCCCGAGCTATGGCTACACCTTC.